Below are 18 T cell receptor beta chains sequenced from a single sample in a study of response to subunit inactivated influenza vaccine. TCRdb called the RT-PCR reads again in MiXCR, with one record for every CDR3 protein. The table lists hundreds of thousands of distinct CDR3 sequences, roughly 10% of them singletons. The same specimen was also included in a second study, on T cells expressing NK-cell markers. That work contributes: TCR beta cDNA was made by 5'RACE template switching with UMIs.

Here the sequenced sample was PBMCs from blood, taken on the day of vaccination. The receptor set was obtained from a middle-aged man who received an inactivated influenza vaccine.

This clonotype was detected a few times. The rearrangement joins TRBV7-2 to TRBJ1-1; D call uncertain. This CDR3 has 16 residues. Germline V gene sequence: CDR1 SGHTA, CDR2 FQGNSA. Trimming took 2 bases from V and 1 from J, leaving 14 bases between them. The CDR3 region has the DNA TGTGCCAGCAGCTTATCCCAGAACCGGGGGAACACTGAAGCTTTCTTT. Its translation is CASSLSQNRGNTEAFF.

The chain is built from TRBV12-3 or TRBV12-4 and TRBJ2-4; 7 nucleotides agree with TRBD1. This CDR3 has 14 amino acids. Trimming at V came to 5 bases and at J to 8 bases, leaving 9 bases not matched to a gene. The CDR3 loop is CASSNSRGIDIQYF. CDR3 coding DNA: TGTGCCAGCAGTAACTCCAGGGGGATTGACATTCAGTACTTC.

This clonotype came up many times. The V call is TRBV20-1, the J call TRBJ2-7, with 7 nucleotides matching TRBD1. Trimming removed 6 bases from V and 7 bases from J; junction bases left unmatched: 9. The CDR3 extends over 12 amino acids. The germline V gene has CDR1 DFQATT and CDR2 SNEGSKA (reference sequence). This CDR3 reads CSAHRGLTEQYF. In DNA form, the CDR3 reads TGCAGTGCCCACAGGGGTTTGACGGAGCAGTACTTC.

The CDR3 region is CASSPQGASRAFF. As DNA, the CDR3 is TGTGCCAGCAGCCCACAGGGGGCCTCCAGAGCTTTCTTT. The gene calls are TRBV16 and TRBJ1-1, with TRBD1 matching 9 bases. J gave up 10 bases and V 4 bases, and 7 bases lay outside the gene matches. CDR3 size: 13 residues. Per the germline V gene, CDR1 is KGHSY and CDR2 is FQNENV.

This clonotype was picked up many times. The rearrangement links TRBV10-3 to TRBJ2-3; the D gene is possibly TRBD1 (5 bases). Trimming shortened V by 1 base and J by 4 bases, and 15 bases separated the two germline ends. CDR1 and CDR2 from the germline V gene are ENHRY and SYGVKD. The CDR3 contains 16 residues. The DNA of the CDR3 is TGTGCCATCAGTGAGTGGTCAGGGCGTGAGGCAGATACGCAGTATTTT. The encoded protein is CAISEWSGREADTQYF.

This clonotype was counted a few times. This rearrangement joins TRBV20-1 to TRBJ1-2; 10 bases fit TRBD1. The ends lost 6 bases at V and 8 bases at J; junction bases unmatched: 6. Germline assignment: CDR1 DFQATT and CDR2 SNEGSKA (reference sequence). The CDR3 length is 12 residues. CDR3 in amino acids: CSARDRGEGYTF. The CDR3 DNA reads TGCAGTGCCAGGGACAGGGGTGAAGGCTACACCTTC.

This clonotype was recorded at least ten times. The chain employs TRBV12-3 or TRBV12-4 and TRBJ2-7; D not certain. The CDR3 is made up of 13 amino acids. V was shortened by 2 bases and J by 3 bases, with 8 bases between the two germline ends. The CDR3, as DNA: TGTGCCAGCAGTTTAAGGGTTATCTACGAGCAGTACTTC. Translating it yields CASSLRVIYEQYF.

The chain couples TRBV5-1 to TRBJ2-7, with D uncertain. The CDR3 has 14 amino acids. Germline V gene data show CDR1 as SGHRS and CDR2 as YFSETQ. V lost 0 bases to trimming and J lost 0 bases, with 7 bases between them. In nucleotides, the CDR3 is TGCGCCAGCAGCTTGGTTTACGCCTCCTACGAGCAGTACTTC. Protein: CASSLVYASYEQYF.

This clonotype was found a few times. V gene TRBV4-1 combines with J gene TRBJ2-5; the match to TRBD1 covers 8 bases. Looked up from germline, CDR1 is MGHRA and CDR2 is YSYEKL. The CDR3 runs to 16 residues. After removal of 5 bases from V and 2 bases from J, the junction contained 10 bases not matched to a gene. CDR3 loop: CASSTQPTGVQETQYF. The CDR3 nucleotides read TGCGCCAGCAGCACCCAACCGACAGGGGTACAAGAGACCCAGTACTTC.

This chain uses TRBV2 with TRBJ2-7; 10 nucleotides align to TRBD1. V gave up 8 bases and J gave up 4 bases; unmatched junction bases: 8. This CDR3 is built from 14 residues. CDR1 and CDR2 (germline): SNHLY, FYNNEI. The CDR3 DNA sequence: TGTGCCAGCGTCCGTGGGACAGGGGCATACGAGCAGTACTTC. Residues: CASVRGTGAYEQYF.

The rearrangement joins TRBV9 to TRBJ2-1, with D perhaps matching TRBD2 (5 bases). In germline, CDR1 is SGDLS, CDR2 YYNGEE. CDR3 size: 14 residues. V was shortened by 1 base and J by 10 bases, with 15 bases between the two germline ends. The CDR3 DNA reads TGTGCCAGCAGCGTACAGCCGACTAACTTAGAGCAGTTCTTC. Translated: CASSVQPTNLEQFF.

This clonotype was recorded at least ten times. The genes are TRBV29-1 and TRBJ2-1; TRBD2 agrees at 8 bases. The CDR3 contains 11 residues. Losses at the gene ends were 6 bases for V and 10 bases for J; bases not matched to a gene: 5. The germline gives CDR1 SQVTM, CDR2 ANQGSEA. The CDR3 nucleotides are TGCAGCGTGAGACTAGCGATGGAGCAGTTCTTC. This translates into CSVRLAMEQFF.

This chain uses TRBV20-1 with TRBJ2-7; tentative D call: TRBD2 (6 bases). The CDR3 has 13 residues. Germline V CDR1 and CDR2: DFQATT, SNEGSKA (reference sequence). The V end was cut by 5 bases, the J end by 5 bases, with 16 bases between. DNA of the CDR3: TGCAGTGCTCTCCCCGGGACTTACCACGAGCAGTACTTC. Its protein is CSALPGTYHEQYF.

This clonotype was seen more than once but under ten times. V usage is TRBV10-3 and J usage is TRBJ2-3, with D maybe TRBD2 (6 bases). Germline CDR1 ENHRY, CDR2 SYGVKD. The CDR3 extends over 15 amino acids. The V gene lost 4 bases and the J gene lost 3 bases, with 14 bases spanning the gap. The CDR3 coding sequence is TGTGCCATCAGTGGAATGGGCGGGATGACAGATACGCAGTATTTT. Translating gives CAISGMGGMTDTQYF.

V gene TRBV18 combines with J gene TRBJ2-1; D not resolved. The CDR3 length is 15 residues. CDR1 is KGHSH, CDR2 LQKENI, per germline. V lost 5 bases, J lost 9 bases, and 20 bases lay in between. The CDR3 region is CASSSQFGSPGEQFF. The CDR3 bases are TGTGCCAGCTCATCCCAGTTCGGGTCCCCGGGTGAGCAGTTCTTC.

This clonotype was picked up a small number of times. This chain uses TRBV28 with TRBJ2-7, with TRBD1 matching over 8 bases. V shed 5 bases, J shed 1 base, and the junction held 4 bases outside the gene matches. The germline CDR1 and CDR2 sequences are MDHEN and SYDVKM. The CDR3 is made up of 14 amino acids. The CDR3 coding sequence is TGTGCCAGCAGTGACAGGGGCTCTTCCTACGAGCAGTACTTC. Protein sequence: CASSDRGSSYEQYF. The full variable domain, with the rest looked up from reference TRBV28 and TRBJ2-7, is DVKVTQSSRYLVKRTGEKVFLECVQDMDHENMFWYRQDPGLGLRLIYFSYDVKMKEKGDIPEGYSVSREKKERFSLILESASTNQTSMYLCASSDRGSSYEQYFGPGTRLTVT.

The genes are TRBV18 and TRBJ2-6, with 8 nucleotides matching TRBD1. The ends lost 4 bases at V and 4 bases at J; junction bases unmatched: 3. The length of the CDR3 is 15 residues. Per the germline V gene, CDR1 is KGHSH and CDR2 is LQKENI. The CDR3 DNA reads as TGTGCCAGCTCACTCGGACAGGGAGGGGCCAACGTCCTGACTTTC. Protein product: CASSLGQGGANVLTF. Drawing the rest from reference TRBV18 and TRBJ2-6, the complete variable domain is NAGVMQNPRHLVRRRGQEARLRCSPMKGHSHVYWYRQLPEEGLKFMVYLQKENIIDESGMPKERFSAEFPKEGPSILRIQQVVRGDSAAYFCASSLGQGGANVLTFGAGSRLTVL.

This clonotype appeared a few times. The genes are TRBV5-1 and TRBJ2-3; D is perhaps TRBD2 (6 bases). The V end was cut by 0 bases, the J end by 4 bases, with 15 bases between. The length of the CDR3 is 16 residues. CDR1 and CDR2 from the germline V gene are SGHRS and YFSETQ. CDR3 bases: TGCGCCAGCAGCTTGGGTCGAGCGGGTGGAGCAGATACGCAGTATTTT. This codes for CASSLGRAGGADTQYF.